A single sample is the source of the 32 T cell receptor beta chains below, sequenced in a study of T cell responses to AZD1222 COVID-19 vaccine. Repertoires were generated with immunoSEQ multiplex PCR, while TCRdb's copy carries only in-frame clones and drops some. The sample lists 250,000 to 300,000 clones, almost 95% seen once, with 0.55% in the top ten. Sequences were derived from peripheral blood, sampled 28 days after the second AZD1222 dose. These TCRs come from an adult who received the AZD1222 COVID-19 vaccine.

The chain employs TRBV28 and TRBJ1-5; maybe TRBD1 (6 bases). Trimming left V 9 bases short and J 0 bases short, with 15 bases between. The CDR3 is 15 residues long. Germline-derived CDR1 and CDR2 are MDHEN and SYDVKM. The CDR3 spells CASVTGTPSNQPQHF. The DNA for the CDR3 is TGTGCCAGTGTAACAGGGACACCTAGCAATCAGCCCCAGCATTTT.

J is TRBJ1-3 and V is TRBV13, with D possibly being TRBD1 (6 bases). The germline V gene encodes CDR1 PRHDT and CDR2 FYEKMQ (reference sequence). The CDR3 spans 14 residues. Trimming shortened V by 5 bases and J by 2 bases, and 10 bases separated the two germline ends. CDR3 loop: CASSPRGPGNTIYF. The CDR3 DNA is TGTGCCAGCAGCCCGCGGGGGCCTGGAAACACCATATATTTT.

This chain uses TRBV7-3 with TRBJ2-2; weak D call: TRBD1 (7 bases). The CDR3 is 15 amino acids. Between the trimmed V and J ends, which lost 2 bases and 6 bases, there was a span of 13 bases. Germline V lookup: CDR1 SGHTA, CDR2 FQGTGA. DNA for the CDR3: TGTGCCAGCAGCTTATCAGGGGGGCGGGCCGGGGAGCTGTTTTTT. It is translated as CASSLSGGRAGELFF.

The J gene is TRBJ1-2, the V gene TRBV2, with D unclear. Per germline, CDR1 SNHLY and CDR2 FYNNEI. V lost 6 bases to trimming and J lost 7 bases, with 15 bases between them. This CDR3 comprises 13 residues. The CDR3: CASRRIGSLGYTF. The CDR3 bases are TGTGCCAGCAGGCGGATCGGGTCTCTTGGCTACACCTTC. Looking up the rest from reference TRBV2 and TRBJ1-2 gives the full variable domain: EPEVTQTPSHQVTQMGQEVILRCVPISNHLYFYWYRQILGQKVEFLVSFYNNEISEKSEIFDDQFSVERPDGSNFTLKIRSTKLEDSAMYFCASRRIGSLGYTFGSGTRLTVV.

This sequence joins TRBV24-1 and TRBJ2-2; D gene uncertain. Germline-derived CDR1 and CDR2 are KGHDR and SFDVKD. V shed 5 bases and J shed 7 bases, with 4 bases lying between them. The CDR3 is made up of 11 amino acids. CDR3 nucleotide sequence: TGTGCCACCAGTGCCGACGGGGAGCTGTTTTTT. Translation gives CATSADGELFF.

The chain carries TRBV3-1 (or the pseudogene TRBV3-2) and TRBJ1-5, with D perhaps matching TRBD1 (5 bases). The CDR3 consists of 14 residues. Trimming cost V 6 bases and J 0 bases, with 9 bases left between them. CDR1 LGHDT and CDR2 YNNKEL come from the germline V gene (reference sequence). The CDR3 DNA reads TGTGCCAGCAGTTACGGGGGTAGCAATCAGCCCCAGCATTTT. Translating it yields CASSYGGSNQPQHF.

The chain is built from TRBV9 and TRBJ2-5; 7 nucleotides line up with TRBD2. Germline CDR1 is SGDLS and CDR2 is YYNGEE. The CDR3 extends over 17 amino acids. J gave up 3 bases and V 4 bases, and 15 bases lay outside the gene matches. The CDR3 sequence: CASSISRLGGGEETQYF. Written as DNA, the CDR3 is TGTGCCAGCAGCATAAGTCGATTGGGGGGAGGGGAAGAGACCCAGTACTTC.

The CDR3, as DNA: TGCAGCGTTGTGGGGCAGGGGGCGGGCTACACCTTC. This codes for CSVVGQGAGYTF. The rearrangement links TRBV29-1 to TRBJ1-2, with TRBD1 matching over 8 bases. With 4 bases clipped from V and 8 bases from J, the junction kept 6 bases outside the gene matches. The CDR3 consists of 12 residues. Germline V gene sequence: CDR1 SQVTM, CDR2 ANQGSEA.

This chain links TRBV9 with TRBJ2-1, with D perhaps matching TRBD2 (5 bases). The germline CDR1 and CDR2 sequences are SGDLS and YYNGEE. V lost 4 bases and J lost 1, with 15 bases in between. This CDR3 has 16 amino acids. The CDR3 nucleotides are TGTGCCAGCAGCTTAATTAGCGCCTTATCCTACAATGAGCAGTTCTTC. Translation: CASSLISALSYNEQFF.

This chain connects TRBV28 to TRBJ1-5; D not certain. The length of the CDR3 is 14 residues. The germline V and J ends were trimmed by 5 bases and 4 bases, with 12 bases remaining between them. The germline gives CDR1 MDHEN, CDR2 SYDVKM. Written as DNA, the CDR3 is TGTGCCAGCAGTGTCCCAGGAGCTAATCAGCCCCAGCATTTT. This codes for CASSVPGANQPQHF.

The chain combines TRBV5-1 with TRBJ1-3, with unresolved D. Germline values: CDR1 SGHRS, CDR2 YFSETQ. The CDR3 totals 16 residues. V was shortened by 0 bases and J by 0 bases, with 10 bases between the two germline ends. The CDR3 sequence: CASSLAPQVSGNTIYF. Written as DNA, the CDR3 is TGCGCCAGCAGCTTGGCCCCCCAGGTCTCTGGAAACACCATATATTTT.

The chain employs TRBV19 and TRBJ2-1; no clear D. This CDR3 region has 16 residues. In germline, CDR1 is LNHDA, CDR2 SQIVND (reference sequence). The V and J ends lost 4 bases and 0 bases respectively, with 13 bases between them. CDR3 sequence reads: CASSTPSVHSYNEQFF. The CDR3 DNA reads TGTGCCAGTAGTACGCCGAGCGTCCACTCCTACAATGAGCAGTTCTTC.

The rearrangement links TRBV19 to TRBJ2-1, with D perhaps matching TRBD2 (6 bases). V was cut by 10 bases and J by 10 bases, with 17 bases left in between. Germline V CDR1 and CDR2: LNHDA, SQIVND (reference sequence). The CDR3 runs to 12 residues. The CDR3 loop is CATGTLFGEQFF. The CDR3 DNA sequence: TGTGCCACTGGGACTCTATTTGGCGAGCAGTTCTTC.

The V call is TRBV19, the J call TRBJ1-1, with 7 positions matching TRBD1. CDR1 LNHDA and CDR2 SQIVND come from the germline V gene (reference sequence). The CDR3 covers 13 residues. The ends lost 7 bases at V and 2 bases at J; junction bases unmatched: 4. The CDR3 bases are TGTGCCAGTATGGGGACAGCTAACACTGAAGCTTTCTTT. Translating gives CASMGTANTEAFF.

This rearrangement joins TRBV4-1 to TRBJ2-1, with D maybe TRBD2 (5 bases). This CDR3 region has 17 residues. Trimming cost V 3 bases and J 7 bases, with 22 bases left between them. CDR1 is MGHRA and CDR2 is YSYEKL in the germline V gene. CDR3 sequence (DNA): TGCGCCAGCAGCCACCCAGCCAGGAAGAGGGAGATGAATGAGCAGTTCTTC. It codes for CASSHPARKREMNEQFF.

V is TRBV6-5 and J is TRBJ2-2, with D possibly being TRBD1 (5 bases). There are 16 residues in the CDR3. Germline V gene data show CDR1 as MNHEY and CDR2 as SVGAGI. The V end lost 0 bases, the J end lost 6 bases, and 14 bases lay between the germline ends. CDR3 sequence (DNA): TGTGCCAGCAGTTACTCAAGGGGATTTATCGCCGGGGAGCTGTTTTTT. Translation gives CASSYSRGFIAGELFF.

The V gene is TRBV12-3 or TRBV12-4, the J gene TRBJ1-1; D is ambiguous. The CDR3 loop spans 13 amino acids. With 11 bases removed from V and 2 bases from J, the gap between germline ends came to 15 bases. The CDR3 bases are TGTGCCGTAGTAATGCAGGCTAACACTGAAGCTTTCTTT. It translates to CAVVMQANTEAFF.

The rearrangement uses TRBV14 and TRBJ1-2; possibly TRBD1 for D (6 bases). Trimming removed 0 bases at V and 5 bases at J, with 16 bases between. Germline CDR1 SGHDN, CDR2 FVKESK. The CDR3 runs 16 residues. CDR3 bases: TGTGCCAGCAGCCAAGATCCACAGGGCCGGTTTTATGGCTACACCTTC. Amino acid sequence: CASSQDPQGRFYGYTF.

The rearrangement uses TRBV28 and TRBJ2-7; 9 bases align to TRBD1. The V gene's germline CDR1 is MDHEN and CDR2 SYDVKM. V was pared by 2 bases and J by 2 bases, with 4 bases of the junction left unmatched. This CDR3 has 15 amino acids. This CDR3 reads CASSLPGQGPYEQYF. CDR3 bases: TGTGCCAGCAGTTTACCGGGACAGGGACCCTACGAGCAGTACTTC.

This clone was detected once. The CDR3 sequence: CASSVATGQGDSPLHF. Here the CDR3 DNA reads TGTGCCAGCAGCGTAGCTACGGGGCAGGGGGATTCACCCCTCCACTTT. The chain has TRBV9 and TRBJ1-6; 7 bases align to TRBD1. The V gene's germline CDR1 is SGDLS and CDR2 YYNGEE. The CDR3 has 16 residues. V trimming: 0 bases; J trimming: 8 bases; junction bases outside the gene matches: 8.

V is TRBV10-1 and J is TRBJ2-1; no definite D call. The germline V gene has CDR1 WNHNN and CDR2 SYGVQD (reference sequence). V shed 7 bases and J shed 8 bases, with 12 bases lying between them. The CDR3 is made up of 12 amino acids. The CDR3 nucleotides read TGCGCCAGCACCCCGGTCAAGGATGAGCAGTTCTTC. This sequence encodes CASTPVKDEQFF.

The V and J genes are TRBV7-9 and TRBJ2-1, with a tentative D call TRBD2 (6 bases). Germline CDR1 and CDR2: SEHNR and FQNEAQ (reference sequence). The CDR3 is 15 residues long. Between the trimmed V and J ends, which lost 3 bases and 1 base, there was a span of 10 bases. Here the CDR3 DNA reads TGTGCCAGCAGCTTGTCCGGGGGTTCCTACAATGAGCAGTTCTTC. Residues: CASSLSGGSYNEQFF. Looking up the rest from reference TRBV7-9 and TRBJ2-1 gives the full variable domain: DTGVSQNPRHKITKRGQNVTFRCDPISEHNRLYWYRQTLGQGPEFLTYFQNEAQLEKSRLLSDRFSAERPKGSFSTLEIQRTEQGDSAMYLCASSLSGGSYNEQFFGPGTRLTVL.

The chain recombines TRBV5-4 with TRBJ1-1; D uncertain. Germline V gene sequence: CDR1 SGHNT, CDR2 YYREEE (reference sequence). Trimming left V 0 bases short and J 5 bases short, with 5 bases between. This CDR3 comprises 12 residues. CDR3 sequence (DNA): TGTGCCAGCAGCTTGGGGGATACTGAAGCTTTCTTT. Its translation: CASSLGDTEAFF.

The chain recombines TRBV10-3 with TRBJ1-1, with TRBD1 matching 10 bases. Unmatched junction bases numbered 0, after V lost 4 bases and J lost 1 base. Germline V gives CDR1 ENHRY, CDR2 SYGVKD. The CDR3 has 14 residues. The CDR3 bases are TGTGCCATCAGTGGGGACAGGGGGAACACTGAAGCTTTCTTT. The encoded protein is CAISGDRGNTEAFF.

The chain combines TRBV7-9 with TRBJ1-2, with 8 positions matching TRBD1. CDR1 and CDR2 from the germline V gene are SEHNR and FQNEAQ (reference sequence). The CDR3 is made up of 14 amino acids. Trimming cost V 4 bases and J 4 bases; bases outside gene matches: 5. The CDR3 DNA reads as TGTGCCAGCAGCTACGACAGGGGCAGCTATGGCTACACCTTC. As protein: CASSYDRGSYGYTF. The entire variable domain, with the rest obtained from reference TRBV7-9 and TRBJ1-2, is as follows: DTGVSQNPRHKITKRGQNVTFRCDPISEHNRLYWYRQTLGQGPEFLTYFQNEAQLEKSRLLSDRFSAERPKGSFSTLEIQRTEQGDSAMYLCASSYDRGSYGYTFGSGTRLTVV.

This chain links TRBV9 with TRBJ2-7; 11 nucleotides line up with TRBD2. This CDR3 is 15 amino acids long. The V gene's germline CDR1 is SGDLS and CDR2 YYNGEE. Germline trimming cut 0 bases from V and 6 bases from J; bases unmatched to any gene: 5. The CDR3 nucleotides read TGTGCCAGCAGCGTAGAGAGTAGCGGGAGGGGCGAGCAGTACTTC. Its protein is CASSVESSGRGEQYF.

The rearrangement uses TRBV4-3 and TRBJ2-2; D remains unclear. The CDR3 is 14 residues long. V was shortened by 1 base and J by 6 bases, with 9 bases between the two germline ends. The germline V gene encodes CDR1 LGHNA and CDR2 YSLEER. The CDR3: CASSQVVSPGELFF. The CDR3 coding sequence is TGCGCCAGCAGCCAAGTTGTCAGTCCCGGGGAGCTGTTTTTT.

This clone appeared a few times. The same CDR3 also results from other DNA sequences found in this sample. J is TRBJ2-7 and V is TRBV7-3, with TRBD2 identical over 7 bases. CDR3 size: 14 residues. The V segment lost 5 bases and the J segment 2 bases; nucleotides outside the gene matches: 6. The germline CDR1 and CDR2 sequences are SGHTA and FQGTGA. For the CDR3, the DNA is TGTGCCAGCAGCCTCGGGGGAGGGCCCTACGAGCAGTACTTC. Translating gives CASSLGGGPYEQYF.

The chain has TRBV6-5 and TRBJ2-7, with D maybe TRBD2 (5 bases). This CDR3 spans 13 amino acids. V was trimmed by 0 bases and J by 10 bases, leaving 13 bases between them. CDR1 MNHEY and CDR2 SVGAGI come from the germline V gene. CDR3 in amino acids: CASSYSRAAPQYF. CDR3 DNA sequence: TGTGCCAGCAGTTACTCGAGGGCGGCCCCCCAGTACTTC.

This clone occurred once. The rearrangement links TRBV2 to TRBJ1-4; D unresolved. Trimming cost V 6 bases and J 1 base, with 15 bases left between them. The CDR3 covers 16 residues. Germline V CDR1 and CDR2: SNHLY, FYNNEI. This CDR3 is CASREPPPGTNEKLFF. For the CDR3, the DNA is TGTGCCAGCAGGGAACCGCCCCCGGGAACTAATGAAAAACTGTTTTTT.

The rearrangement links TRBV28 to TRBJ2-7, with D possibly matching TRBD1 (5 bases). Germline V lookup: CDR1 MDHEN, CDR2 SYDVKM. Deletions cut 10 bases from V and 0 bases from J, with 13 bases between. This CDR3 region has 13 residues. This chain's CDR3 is CAIRPRDSYEQYF. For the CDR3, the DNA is TGTGCCATAAGACCCAGGGACTCCTACGAGCAGTACTTC.

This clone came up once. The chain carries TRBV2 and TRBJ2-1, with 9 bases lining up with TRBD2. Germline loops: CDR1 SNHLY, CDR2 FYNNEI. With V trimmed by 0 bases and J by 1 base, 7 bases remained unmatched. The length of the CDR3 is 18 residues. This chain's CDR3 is CASSEARGSGSSYNEQFF. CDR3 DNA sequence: TGTGCCAGCAGTGAAGCGCGCGGTAGCGGGAGTTCCTACAATGAGCAGTTCTTC.